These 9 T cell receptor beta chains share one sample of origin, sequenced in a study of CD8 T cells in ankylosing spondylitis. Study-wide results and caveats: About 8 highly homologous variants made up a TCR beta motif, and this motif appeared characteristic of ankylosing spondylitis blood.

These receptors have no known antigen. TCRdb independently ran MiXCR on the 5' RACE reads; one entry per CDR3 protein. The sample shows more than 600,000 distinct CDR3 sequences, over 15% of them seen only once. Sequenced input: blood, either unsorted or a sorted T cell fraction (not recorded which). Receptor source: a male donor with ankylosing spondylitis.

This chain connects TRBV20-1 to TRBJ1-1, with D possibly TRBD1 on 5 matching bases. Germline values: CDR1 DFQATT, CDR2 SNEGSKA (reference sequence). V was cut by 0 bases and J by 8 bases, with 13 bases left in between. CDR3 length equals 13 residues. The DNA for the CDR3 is TGCAGTGCTAGAGAGTGGCAAGGGGCAGAAGCTTTCTTT. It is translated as CSAREWQGAEAFF.

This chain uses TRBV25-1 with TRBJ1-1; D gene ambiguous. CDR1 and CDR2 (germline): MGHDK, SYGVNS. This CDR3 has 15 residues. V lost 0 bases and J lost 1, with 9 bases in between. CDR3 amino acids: CASSEYTEENTEAFF. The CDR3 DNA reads TGTGCCAGCAGTGAATATACAGAAGAGAACACTGAAGCTTTCTTT.

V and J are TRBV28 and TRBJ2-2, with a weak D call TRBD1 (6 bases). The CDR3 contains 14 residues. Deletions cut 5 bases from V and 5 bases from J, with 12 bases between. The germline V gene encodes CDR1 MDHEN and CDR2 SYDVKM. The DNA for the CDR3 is TGTGCCAGCAGTCAACAGGGTTTTACCGGGGAGCTGTTTTTT. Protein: CASSQQGFTGELFF.

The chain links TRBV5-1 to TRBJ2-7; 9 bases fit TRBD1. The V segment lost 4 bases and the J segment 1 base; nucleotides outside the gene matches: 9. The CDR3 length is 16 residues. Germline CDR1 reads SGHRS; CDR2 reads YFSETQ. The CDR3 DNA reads TGCGCCAGCAGCCCCCATAGACAGGGGGGATCCTACGAGCAGTACTTC. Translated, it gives CASSPHRQGGSYEQYF. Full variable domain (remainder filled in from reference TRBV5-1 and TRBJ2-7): KAGVTQTPRYLIKTRGQQVTLSCSPISGHRSVSWYQQTPGQGLQFLFEYFSETQRNKGNFPGRFSGRQFSNSRSEMNVSTLELGDSALYLCASSPHRQGGSYEQYFGPGTRLTVT.

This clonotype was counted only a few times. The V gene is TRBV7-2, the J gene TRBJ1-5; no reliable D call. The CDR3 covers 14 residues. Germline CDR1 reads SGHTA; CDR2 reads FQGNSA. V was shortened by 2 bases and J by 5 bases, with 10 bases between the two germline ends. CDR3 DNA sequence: TGTGCCAGCAGCTTACAAGTGGGTTATCAGCCCCAGCATTTT. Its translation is CASSLQVGYQPQHF.

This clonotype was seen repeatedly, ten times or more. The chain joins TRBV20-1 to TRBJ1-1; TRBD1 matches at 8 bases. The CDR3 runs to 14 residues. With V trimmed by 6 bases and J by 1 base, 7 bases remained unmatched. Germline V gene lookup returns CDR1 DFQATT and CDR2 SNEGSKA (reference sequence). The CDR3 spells CSARAGTGNTEAFF. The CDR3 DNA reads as TGCAGTGCCCGGGCTGGGACAGGGAACACTGAAGCTTTCTTT.

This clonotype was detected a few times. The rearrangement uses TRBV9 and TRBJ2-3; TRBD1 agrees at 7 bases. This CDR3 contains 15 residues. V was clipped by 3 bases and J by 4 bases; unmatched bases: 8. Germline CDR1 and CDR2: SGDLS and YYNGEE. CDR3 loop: CASSATGVRADTQYF. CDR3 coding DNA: TGTGCCAGCAGCGCTACAGGGGTTCGAGCAGATACGCAGTATTTT.

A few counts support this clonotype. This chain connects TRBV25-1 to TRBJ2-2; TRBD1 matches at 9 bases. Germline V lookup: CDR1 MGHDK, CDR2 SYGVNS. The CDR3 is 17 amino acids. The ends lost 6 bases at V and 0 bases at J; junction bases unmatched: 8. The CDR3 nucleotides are TGTGCCAGCAGGCCGTTGAGGACAGGGGCGAACACCGGGGAGCTGTTTTTT. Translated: CASRPLRTGANTGELFF.

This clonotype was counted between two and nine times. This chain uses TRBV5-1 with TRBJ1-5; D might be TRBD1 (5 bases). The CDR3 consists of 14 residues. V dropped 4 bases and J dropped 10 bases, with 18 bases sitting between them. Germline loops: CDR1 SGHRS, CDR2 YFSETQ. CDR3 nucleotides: TGCGCCAGCAGCCCAGGGACCGACGCCCAACCCCAGCATTTT. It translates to CASSPGTDAQPQHF.